The 24 T cell receptor beta chains below all came from one sample that was sequenced in a study of HIV-infected patients and healthy controls. cDNA was made from about 480 ng RNA using alpha and beta constant primers. Separate chain-specific third strand synthesis with multiplexing indices produced the alpha and beta libraries. TCRdb reanalysed the 5' RACE reads using MiXCR and keeps one entry per CDR3 protein. The data contain 15,000 to 20,000 distinct CDR3 sequences, approximately 9% of them seen just once; the ten biggest clones take up about 20%. Roughly three months, about 14 weeks, into antiretroviral therapy, follow-up blood was collected. No cell fractionation was done, so the repertoire covers all unsorted peripheral blood T cells. Sample: blood, taken during antiretroviral therapy. Receptor source: an adult with HIV infection.

This clonotype was seen many times. The rearrangement links TRBV3-1 to TRBJ2-1; weak D call: TRBD2 (5 bases). Germline lookup yields CDR1 LGHDT and CDR2 YNNKEL (reference sequence). The CDR3 length is 15 residues. V was clipped by 0 bases and J by 4 bases, with 10 bases between them. The CDR3 DNA is TGTGCCAGCAGCCAAGAAGGGAGTCAATACAATGAGCAGTTCTTC. Translated, it gives CASSQEGSQYNEQFF.

This clonotype has a handful of counts. The chain combines TRBV27 with TRBJ1-2; no definite D call. Trimming left V 7 bases short and J 6 bases short, with 12 bases between. The CDR3 consists of 12 residues. Germline V gene lookup returns CDR1 MNHEY and CDR2 SMNVEV (reference sequence). In DNA form, the CDR3 reads TGTGCCAGCAAGGGCATTTCGAATGGCTACACCTTC. Protein product: CASKGISNGYTF.

In its sample, this clonotype was seen many times. V is TRBV28 and J is TRBJ1-5; tentative D call: TRBD1 (5 bases). Trimming cost V 1 base and J 5 bases, with 15 bases left between them. The germline V gene has CDR1 MDHEN and CDR2 SYDVKM. CDR3 size: 16 residues. This chain's CDR3 is CASSLSLGVAYQPQHF. The CDR3 region has the DNA TGTGCCAGCAGTTTATCTCTGGGGGTGGCTTATCAGCCCCAGCATTTT.

This clonotype was found many times. This chain uses TRBV29-1 with TRBJ1-1; tentatively, D is TRBD1 (5 bases). Trimming stripped 2 bases from V and 1 base from J, with 8 bases between. The V gene's germline CDR1 is SQVTM and CDR2 ANQGSEA. The CDR3 length is 13 residues. The CDR3 reads CSVERQGNTEAFF. DNA for the CDR3: TGCAGCGTTGAAAGGCAGGGGAACACTGAAGCTTTCTTT.

In its sample, this clonotype was seen many times. V is TRBV4-1 and J is TRBJ1-1; a possible D gene is TRBD1 (5 bases). Trimming left V 4 bases short and J 4 bases short, with 16 bases between. The CDR3 spans 15 residues. Germline V CDR1 and CDR2: MGHRA, YSYEKL. For the CDR3, the DNA is TGCGCCAGCAGCCCGGAGAAGCCTGGGGGCACTGAAGCTTTCTTT. This translates into CASSPEKPGGTEAFF.

This clonotype was recorded at least ten times. The V gene is TRBV7-2, the J gene TRBJ1-1; D is unclear. Deletions cut 3 bases from V and 0 bases from J, with 8 bases between. Germline CDR1 reads SGHTA; CDR2 reads FQGNSA. The CDR3 consists of 14 residues. This CDR3 is CASSFGLMNTEAFF. CDR3 nucleotide sequence: TGTGCCAGCAGCTTCGGACTGATGAACACTGAAGCTTTCTTT.

This clonotype was seen at least ten times. The V and J genes are TRBV14 and TRBJ1-1; 7 nucleotides match TRBD1. Germline CDR1 reads SGHDN; CDR2 reads FVKESK. Trimming removed 4 bases from V and 7 bases from J; junction bases left unmatched: 6. This CDR3 is 13 amino acids long. This chain's CDR3 is CASSLQGISEAFF. The CDR3 DNA follows: TGTGCCAGCAGCCTACAGGGGATCAGTGAAGCTTTCTTT.

Remarks on this clonotype: A much larger clonotype is one base distant, so this may be a read error. The chain couples TRBV20-1 to TRBJ1-6; TRBD1 might be the D (6 bases). The CDR3 totals 17 residues. The V gene's germline CDR1 is DFQATT and CDR2 SNEGSKA (reference sequence). Trimming took 0 bases from V and 4 from J, leaving 16 bases between them. CDR3 DNA: TGCAGTGCTAGAGATGGTGGGGGGGGCAATTATAATTCACCCCTCCACTTT. Translating gives CSARDGGGGNYNSPLHF.

This clonotype has at least ten counts. The chain uses TRBV5-5 and TRBJ2-1; 8 nucleotides agree with TRBD2. Germline V gene lookup returns CDR1 SGHKS and CDR2 YYEKEE (reference sequence). CDR3 length: 18 residues. The V gene end was trimmed by 0 bases and the J gene end by 5 bases; junction bases not matched to a gene: 13. CDR3 coding DNA: TGTGCCAGCAGCTTGGGAGTAGCGGGACTGTCCTGGGACAATGAGCAGTTCTTC. The encoded protein is CASSLGVAGLSWDNEQFF.

This clonotype was detected many times. This chain joins TRBV9 and TRBJ2-5, with D possibly TRBD1 on 6 matching bases. V lost 4 bases and J 8 bases, leaving 15 bases between the germline ends. Germline V lookup: CDR1 SGDLS, CDR2 YYNGEE. The CDR3 has 13 amino acids. In nucleotides, the CDR3 is TGTGCCAGCAGCTCACAGGGTGGGGAAACCCAGTACTTC. Translated, it gives CASSSQGGETQYF.

The V call is TRBV7-9, the J call TRBJ2-7, with D perhaps being TRBD1 or TRBD2 (5 bases each). Looked up from germline, CDR1 is SEHNR and CDR2 is FQNEAQ (reference sequence). The CDR3 loop spans 14 amino acids. Between the trimmed V and J ends, which lost 3 bases and 1 base, there was a span of 10 bases. CDR3 sequence reads: CASSFIGASYEQYF. In DNA form, the CDR3 reads TGTGCCAGCAGCTTCATCGGGGCATCCTACGAGCAGTACTTC.

Ten or more counts support this clonotype. The chain combines TRBV6-5 with TRBJ1-6; D is ambiguous. The CDR3 is 15 residues long. The V gene's germline CDR1 is MNHEY and CDR2 SVGAGI. Trimming removed 7 bases at V and 10 bases at J, with 20 bases between. The CDR3 protein is CASTLRNLIFSPLHF. In DNA, the CDR3 is TGTGCCAGCACTTTACGCAATCTGATTTTCTCACCCCTCCACTTT.

The rearrangement joins TRBV3-1 to TRBJ2-7, with D perhaps matching TRBD1 (6 bases). Germline loops: CDR1 LGHDT, CDR2 YNNKEL (reference sequence). V lost 4 bases, J lost 1 base, and 8 bases lay in between. CDR3 length: 13 residues. CDR3 DNA sequence: TGTGCCAGCAGCCTGGGACAATCCTACGAGCAGTACTTC. Encoded protein: CASSLGQSYEQYF.

This clonotype was detected many times. The chain couples TRBV5-4 to TRBJ2-1, with D perhaps given as TRBD1 or TRBD2 (6 bases each). Trimming took off 4 bases at V and 8 bases at J, with 13 bases between the two ends. There are 13 residues in the CDR3. From germline, CDR1 is SGHNT and CDR2 YYREEE (reference sequence). The CDR3 protein is CASSAGHRDEQFF. CDR3 nucleotide sequence: TGTGCCAGCAGCGCGGGACATAGGGATGAGCAGTTCTTC. Complete variable domain (other parts from reference TRBV5-4 and TRBJ2-1): ETGVTQSPTHLIKTRGQQVTLRCSSQSGHNTVSWYQQALGQGPQFIFQYYREEENGRGNFPPRFSGLQFPNYSSELNVNALELDDSALYLCASSAGHRDEQFFGPGTRLTVL.

This chain joins TRBV12-3 or TRBV12-4 and TRBJ2-7; D ambiguous. The CDR3 covers 13 residues. V was shortened by 5 bases and J by 6 bases, with 14 bases between the two germline ends. As DNA, the CDR3 is TGTGCCAGCAGTGCTATACAGTTCCCCGAGCAGTACTTC. It translates to CASSAIQFPEQYF.

This clonotype has a count of ten or more. The chain couples TRBV7-3 to TRBJ1-1; TRBD1 aligns across 9 bases. Germline CDR1 SGHTA, CDR2 FQGTGA. Germline trimming cut 4 bases from V and 9 bases from J; bases unmatched to any gene: 3. CDR3 length equals 12 residues. DNA for the CDR3: TGTGCCAGCAGCTCCGGACAGGGGCAAGCTTTCTTT. The encoded protein is CASSSGQGQAFF.

This clonotype was detected only a few times. V and J are TRBV20-1 and TRBJ1-5, with 8 bases lining up with TRBD1. CDR1 and CDR2 (germline): DFQATT, SNEGSKA (reference sequence). The V segment lost 5 bases and the J segment 2 bases; nucleotides outside the gene matches: 5. There are 14 residues in the CDR3. CDR3 nucleotide sequence: TGCAGTGCTGACAGGGGCGGCGGCAATCAGCCCCAGCATTTT. This codes for CSADRGGGNQPQHF.

The chain recombines TRBV28 with TRBJ1-2, with 11 nucleotides matching TRBD1. Trimming removed 4 bases from V and 3 bases from J; junction bases left unmatched: 7. CDR1 and CDR2 (germline): MDHEN, SYDVKM. The CDR3 sequence is 16 residues long. CDR3 nucleotides: TGTGCCAGCAGTTCGGGACAGGGGGAGGGGGACTATGGCTACACCTTC. The encoded protein is CASSSGQGEGDYGYTF.

This clonotype appeared many times. The chain joins TRBV28 to TRBJ2-3; a weak D match, TRBD1 (6 bases). V lost 2 bases, J lost 0 bases, and 12 bases lay in between. The germline V gene has CDR1 MDHEN and CDR2 SYDVKM. The CDR3 covers 16 residues. Written as DNA, the CDR3 is TGTGCCAGCAGTTTAGAAGGGGGAGAGAGCACAGATACGCAGTATTTT. Protein: CASSLEGGESTDTQYF.

This clonotype was observed a few times. The CDR3 here is CEAGGPEETQYF. As DNA, the CDR3 is TGTGAGGCAGGAGGACCTGAAGAGACCCAGTACTTC. The chain has TRBV27 and TRBJ2-5, with a weak D call TRBD2 (5 bases). The V gene's germline CDR1 is MNHEY and CDR2 SMNVEV (reference sequence). The CDR3 is 12 amino acids.

This chain uses TRBV4-1 with TRBJ2-7; no definite D call. The V gene's germline CDR1 is MGHRA and CDR2 YSYEKL. V lost 1 base to trimming and J lost 1 base, with 8 bases between them. CDR3 size: 14 residues. This CDR3 reads CASSQGVLSYEQYF. DNA for the CDR3: TGCGCCAGCAGCCAAGGGGTGTTGTCCTACGAGCAGTACTTC.

This clonotype was counted ten times or more. The chain joins TRBV7-9 to TRBJ2-5, with TRBD2 matching 9 bases. The V gene end was trimmed by 5 bases and the J gene end by 0 bases; junction bases not matched to a gene: 7. The CDR3 length is 16 residues. Germline CDR1 and CDR2: SEHNR and FQNEAQ (reference sequence). The CDR3 here is CASSPKASGDQETQYF. As DNA, the CDR3 is TGTGCCAGCAGCCCCAAGGCTAGCGGGGACCAAGAGACCCAGTACTTC. The entire variable domain, with the rest obtained from reference TRBV7-9 and TRBJ2-5, is as follows: DTGVSQNPRHKITKRGQNVTFRCDPISEHNRLYWYRQTLGQGPEFLTYFQNEAQLEKSRLLSDRFSAERPKGSFSTLEIQRTEQGDSAMYLCASSPKASGDQETQYFGPGTRLLVL.

In its sample, this clonotype was seen many times. This sequence joins TRBV14 and TRBJ2-1; D remains unclear. Germline CDR1 SGHDN, CDR2 FVKESK. This CDR3 is 14 amino acids long. Trimming left V 4 bases short and J 4 bases short, with 11 bases between. DNA for the CDR3: TGTGCCAGCAGCCTAAAGGACGGATACAATGAGCAGTTCTTC. Translating gives CASSLKDGYNEQFF.

The rearrangement uses TRBV9 and TRBJ2-1, with 7 bases lining up with TRBD2. Germline V gene lookup returns CDR1 SGDLS and CDR2 YYNGEE. With V trimmed by 0 bases and J by 7 bases, 4 bases remained unmatched. There are 14 residues in the CDR3. CDR3 protein: CASSVGGRVNEQFF. In nucleotides, the CDR3 is TGTGCCAGCAGCGTAGGAGGGAGGGTTAATGAGCAGTTCTTC.